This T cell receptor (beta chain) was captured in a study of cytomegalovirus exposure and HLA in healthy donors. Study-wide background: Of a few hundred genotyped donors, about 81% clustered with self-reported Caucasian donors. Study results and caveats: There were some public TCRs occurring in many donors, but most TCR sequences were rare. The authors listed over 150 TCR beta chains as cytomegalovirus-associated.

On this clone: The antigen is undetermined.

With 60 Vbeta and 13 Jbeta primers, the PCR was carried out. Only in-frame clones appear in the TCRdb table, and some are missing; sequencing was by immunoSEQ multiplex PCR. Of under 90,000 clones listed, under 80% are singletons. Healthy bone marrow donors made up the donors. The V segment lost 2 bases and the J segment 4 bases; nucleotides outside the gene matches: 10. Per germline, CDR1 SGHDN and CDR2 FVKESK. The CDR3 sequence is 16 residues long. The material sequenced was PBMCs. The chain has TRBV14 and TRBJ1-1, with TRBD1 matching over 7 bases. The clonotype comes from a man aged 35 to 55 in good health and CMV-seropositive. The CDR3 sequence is CASSQPLGRGSTEAFF. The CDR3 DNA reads TGTGCCAGCAGCCAACCGCTGGGCAGGGGGAGCACTGAAGCTTTCTTT.